Below are 5 T cell receptor beta chains sequenced from a single sample in a study of T cell responses to AZD1222 COVID-19 vaccine. The protocol was immunoSEQ multiplex PCR, while the TCRdb copy is restricted to in-frame clones and leaves out a portion. The repertoire includes fewer than 150,000 clones, just over 85% of them detected once, and 3% to 4.5% sits in the top ten. Here the sequenced sample was peripheral blood, taken on day 0 of AZD1222 vaccination. The receptors stem from an adult in good health.

The chain uses TRBV15 and TRBJ2-1; 10 bases map to TRBD2. Trimming at V came to 3 bases and at J to 10 bases, leaving 6 bases not matched to a gene. This CDR3 is 14 amino acids long. Germline CDR1 reads LNHNV; CDR2 reads YYDKDF (reference sequence). The CDR3: CATSRGTSVREQFF. CDR3 nucleotide sequence: TGTGCCACCAGCAGGGGGACTAGCGTGAGAGAGCAGTTCTTC.

The genes are TRBV4-3 and TRBJ1-2; 7 bases are shared with TRBD1. The CDR3 totals 12 residues. The germline gives CDR1 LGHNA, CDR2 YSLEER. The ends lost 3 bases at V and 14 bases at J; junction bases unmatched: 9. Written as DNA, the CDR3 is TGCGCCAGCAGCCAGGCAGGGGGTTTCGAAACCTTC. Protein: CASSQAGGFETF.

The gene calls are TRBV4-2 and TRBJ2-3, with TRBD2 matching 7 bases. V lost 3 bases, J lost 4 bases, and 10 bases stayed unmatched. Germline loops: CDR1 LGHNA, CDR2 YNFKEQ. The CDR3 contains 16 residues. Written as DNA, the CDR3 is TGTGCCAGCAGCCAGTCCTTCCTAGCGGATGCAGATACGCAGTATTTT. Protein sequence: CASSQSFLADADTQYF.

The V and J genes are TRBV30 and TRBJ1-2; a possible D gene is TRBD1 (5 bases). The germline V and J ends were trimmed by 8 bases and 4 bases, with 17 bases remaining between them. There are 13 residues in the CDR3. CDR1 and CDR2 (germline): GTSNPN, SVGIG (reference sequence). The CDR3 nucleotides are TGTGCCCTAGTTGGGGCAGGCGGCTATGGCTACACCTTC. As protein: CALVGAGGYGYTF.

The chain links TRBV7-9 to TRBJ2-1; the D gene is possibly TRBD2 (6 bases). CDR3 length: 15 amino acids. V was cut by 0 bases and J by 9 bases, with 15 bases left in between. Germline V gene data show CDR1 as SEHNR and CDR2 as FQNEAQ (reference sequence). CDR3 amino acids: CASSLAGGGVGEQFF. The DNA of the CDR3 is TGTGCCAGCAGCTTAGCAGGTGGCGGGGTCGGTGAGCAGTTCTTC.